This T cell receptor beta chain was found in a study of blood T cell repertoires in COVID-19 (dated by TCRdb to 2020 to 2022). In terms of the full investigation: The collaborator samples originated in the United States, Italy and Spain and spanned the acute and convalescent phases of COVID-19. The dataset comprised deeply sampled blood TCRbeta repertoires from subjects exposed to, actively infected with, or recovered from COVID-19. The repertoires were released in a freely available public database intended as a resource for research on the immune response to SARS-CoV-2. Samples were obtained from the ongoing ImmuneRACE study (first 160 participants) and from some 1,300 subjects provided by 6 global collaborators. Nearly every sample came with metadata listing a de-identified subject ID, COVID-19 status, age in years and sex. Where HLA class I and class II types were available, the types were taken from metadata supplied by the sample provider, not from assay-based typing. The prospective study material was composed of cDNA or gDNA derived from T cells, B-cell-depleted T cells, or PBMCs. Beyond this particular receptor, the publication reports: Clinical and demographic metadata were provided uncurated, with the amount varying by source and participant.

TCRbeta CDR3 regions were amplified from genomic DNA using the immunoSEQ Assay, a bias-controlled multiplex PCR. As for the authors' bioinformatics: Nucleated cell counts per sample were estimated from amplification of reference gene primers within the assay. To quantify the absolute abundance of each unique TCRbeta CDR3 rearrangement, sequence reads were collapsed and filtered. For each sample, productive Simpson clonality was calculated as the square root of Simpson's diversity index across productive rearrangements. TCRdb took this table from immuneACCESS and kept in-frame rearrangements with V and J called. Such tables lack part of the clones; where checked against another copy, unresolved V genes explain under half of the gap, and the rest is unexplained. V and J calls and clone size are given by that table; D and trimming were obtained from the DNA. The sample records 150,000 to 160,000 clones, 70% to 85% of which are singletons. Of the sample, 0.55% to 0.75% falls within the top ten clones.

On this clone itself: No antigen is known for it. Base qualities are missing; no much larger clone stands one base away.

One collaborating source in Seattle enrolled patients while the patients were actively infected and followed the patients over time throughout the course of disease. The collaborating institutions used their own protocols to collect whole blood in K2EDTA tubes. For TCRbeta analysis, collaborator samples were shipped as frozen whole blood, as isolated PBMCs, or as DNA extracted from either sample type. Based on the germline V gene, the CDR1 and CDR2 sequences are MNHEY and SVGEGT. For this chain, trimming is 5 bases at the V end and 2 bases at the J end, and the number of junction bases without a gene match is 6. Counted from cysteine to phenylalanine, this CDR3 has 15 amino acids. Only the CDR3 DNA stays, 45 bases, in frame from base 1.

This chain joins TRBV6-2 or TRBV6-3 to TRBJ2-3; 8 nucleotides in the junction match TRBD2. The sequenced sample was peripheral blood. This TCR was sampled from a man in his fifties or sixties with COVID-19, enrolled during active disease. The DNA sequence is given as TGTGCCAGCAGTATTCGGGAGGGGATCACAGATACGCAGTATTTT. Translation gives CASSIREGITDTQYF.